The TCR beta chain under discussion was sequenced for a study of shared clonotypes between healthy human individuals. Here immunoSEQ multiplex PCR was the method, and the copy in TCRdb shows in-frame clones only, minus some. The sample holds roughly 2,300,000 clones, approximately 90% seen once. Germline V gives CDR1 MDHEN, CDR2 SYDVKM. The CDR3 has 14 residues. V was pared by 2 bases and J by 5 bases, with 13 bases between. The clonotype was recovered from a man aged 18 to 30 in good health. Some clones in this sample may be carry-over from other donors' samples. The sample consisted of naive CD4+ T cells from PBMCs. Subset noted: CD45RA+ positively selected. The chain employs TRBV28 and TRBJ2-7; D may be TRBD2 (6 bases). CDR3 sequence reads: CASSLGGAFDEQYF. The DNA for the CDR3 is TGTGCCAGCAGTTTAGGCGGGGCGTTCGACGAGCAGTACTTC.